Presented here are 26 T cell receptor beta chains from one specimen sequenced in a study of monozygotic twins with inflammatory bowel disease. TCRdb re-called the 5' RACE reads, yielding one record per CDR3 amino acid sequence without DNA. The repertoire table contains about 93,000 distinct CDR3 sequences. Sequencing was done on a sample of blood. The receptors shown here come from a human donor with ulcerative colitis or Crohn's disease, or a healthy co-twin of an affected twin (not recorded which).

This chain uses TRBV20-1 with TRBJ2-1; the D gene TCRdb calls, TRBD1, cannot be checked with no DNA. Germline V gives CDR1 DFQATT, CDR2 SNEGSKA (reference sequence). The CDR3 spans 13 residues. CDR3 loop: CSARATGDNEQFF.

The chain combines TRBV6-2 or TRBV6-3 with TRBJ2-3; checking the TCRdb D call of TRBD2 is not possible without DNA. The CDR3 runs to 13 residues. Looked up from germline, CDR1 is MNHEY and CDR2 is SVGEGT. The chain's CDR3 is CASTPGYTDTQYF.

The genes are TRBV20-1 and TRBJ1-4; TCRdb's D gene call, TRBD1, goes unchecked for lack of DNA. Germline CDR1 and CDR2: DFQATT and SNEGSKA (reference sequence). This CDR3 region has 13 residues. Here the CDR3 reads CSGQDISNEKLFF.

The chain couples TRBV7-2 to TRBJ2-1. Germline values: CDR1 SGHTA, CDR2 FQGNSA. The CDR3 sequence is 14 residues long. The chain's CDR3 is CASSVSGAYNEQFF.

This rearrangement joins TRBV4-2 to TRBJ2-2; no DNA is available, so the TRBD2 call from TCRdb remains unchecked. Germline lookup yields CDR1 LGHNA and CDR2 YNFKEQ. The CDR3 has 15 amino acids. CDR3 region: CASSQRLGEGGELFF.

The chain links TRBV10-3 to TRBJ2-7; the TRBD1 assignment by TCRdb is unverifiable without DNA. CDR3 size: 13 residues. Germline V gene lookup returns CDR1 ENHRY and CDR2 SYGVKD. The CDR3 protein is CAIWDRVIYEQYF.

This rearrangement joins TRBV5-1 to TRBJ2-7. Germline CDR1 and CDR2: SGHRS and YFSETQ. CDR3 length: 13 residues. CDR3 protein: CASSPERVGEQYF.

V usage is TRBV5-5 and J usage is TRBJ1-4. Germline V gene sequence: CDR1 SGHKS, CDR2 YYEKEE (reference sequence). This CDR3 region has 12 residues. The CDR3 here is CASSYGGEKLFF.

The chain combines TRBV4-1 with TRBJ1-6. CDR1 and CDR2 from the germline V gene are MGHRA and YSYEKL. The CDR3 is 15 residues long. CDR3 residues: CASSQSSPANSPLHF.

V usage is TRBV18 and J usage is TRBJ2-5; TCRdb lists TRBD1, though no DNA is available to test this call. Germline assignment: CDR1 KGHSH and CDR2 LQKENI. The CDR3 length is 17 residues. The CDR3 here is CASSPSDGPDSQETQYF.

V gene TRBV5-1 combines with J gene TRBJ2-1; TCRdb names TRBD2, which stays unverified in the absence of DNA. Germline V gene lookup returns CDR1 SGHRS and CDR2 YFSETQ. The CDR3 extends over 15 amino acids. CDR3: CASSSTSGGLDEQFF.

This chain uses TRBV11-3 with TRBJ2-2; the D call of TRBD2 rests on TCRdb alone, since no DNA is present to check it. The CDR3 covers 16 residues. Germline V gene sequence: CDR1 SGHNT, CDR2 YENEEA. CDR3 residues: CASSLVGGSDTGELFF.

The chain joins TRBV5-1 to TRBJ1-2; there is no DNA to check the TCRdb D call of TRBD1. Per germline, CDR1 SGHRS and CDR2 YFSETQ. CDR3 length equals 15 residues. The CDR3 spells CASSLANEGVGGYTF.

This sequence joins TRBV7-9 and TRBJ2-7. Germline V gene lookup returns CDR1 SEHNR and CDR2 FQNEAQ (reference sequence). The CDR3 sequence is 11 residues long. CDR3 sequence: CASSASYEQYF.

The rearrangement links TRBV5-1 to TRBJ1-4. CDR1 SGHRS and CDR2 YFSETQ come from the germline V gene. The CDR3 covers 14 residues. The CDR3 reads CASSSDRANEKLFF.

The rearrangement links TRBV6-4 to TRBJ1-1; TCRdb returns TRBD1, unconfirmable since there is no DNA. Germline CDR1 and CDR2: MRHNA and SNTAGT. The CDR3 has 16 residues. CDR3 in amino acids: CASSPPVRGGNTEAFF.

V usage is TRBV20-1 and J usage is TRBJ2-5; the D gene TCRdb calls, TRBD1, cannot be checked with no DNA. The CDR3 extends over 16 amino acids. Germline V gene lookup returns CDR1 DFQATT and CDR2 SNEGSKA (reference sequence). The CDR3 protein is CSARDGQGSWKETQYF.

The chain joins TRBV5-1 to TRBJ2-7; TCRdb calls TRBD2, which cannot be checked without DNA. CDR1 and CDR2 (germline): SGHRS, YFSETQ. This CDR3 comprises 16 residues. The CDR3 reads CASSFTSGGSSYEQYF.

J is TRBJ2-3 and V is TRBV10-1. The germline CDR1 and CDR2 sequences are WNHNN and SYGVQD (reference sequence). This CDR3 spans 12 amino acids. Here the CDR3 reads CASSERSNTQYF.

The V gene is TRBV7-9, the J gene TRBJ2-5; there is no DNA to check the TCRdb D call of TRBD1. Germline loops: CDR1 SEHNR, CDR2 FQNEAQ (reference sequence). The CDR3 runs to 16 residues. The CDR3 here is CASSPLAGGGRETQYF.

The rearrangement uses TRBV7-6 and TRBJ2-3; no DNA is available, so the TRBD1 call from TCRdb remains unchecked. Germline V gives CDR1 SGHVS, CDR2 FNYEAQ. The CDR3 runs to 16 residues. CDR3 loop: CASSPGPYFSTDTQYF.

CDR3 amino acids: CASSLRGQGYGYTF. The chain employs TRBV6-5 and TRBJ1-2; TCRdb's assignment of TRBD1 cannot be checked, as there is no DNA. The CDR3 covers 14 residues. Germline V lookup: CDR1 MNHEY, CDR2 SVGAGI.

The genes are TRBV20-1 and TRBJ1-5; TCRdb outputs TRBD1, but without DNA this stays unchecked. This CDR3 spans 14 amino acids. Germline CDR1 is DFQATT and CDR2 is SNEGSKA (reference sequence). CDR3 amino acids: CSANSGIKSQPQHF.

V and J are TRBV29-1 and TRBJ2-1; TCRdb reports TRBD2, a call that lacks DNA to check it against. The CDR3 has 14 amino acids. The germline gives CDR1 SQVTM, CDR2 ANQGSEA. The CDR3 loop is CSVDGLGLTNEQFF.

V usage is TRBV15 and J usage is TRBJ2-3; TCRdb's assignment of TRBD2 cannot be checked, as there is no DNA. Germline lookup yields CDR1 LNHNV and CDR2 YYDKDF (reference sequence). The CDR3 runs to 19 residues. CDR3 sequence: CATSRDTVVGSGLTDTQYF. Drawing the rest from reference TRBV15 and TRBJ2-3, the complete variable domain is DAMVIQNPRYQVTQFGKPVTLSCSQTLNHNVMYWYQQKSSQAPKLLFHYYDKDFNNEADTPDNFQSRRPNTSFCFLDIRSPGLGDTAMYLCATSRDTVVGSGLTDTQYFGPGTRLTVL.

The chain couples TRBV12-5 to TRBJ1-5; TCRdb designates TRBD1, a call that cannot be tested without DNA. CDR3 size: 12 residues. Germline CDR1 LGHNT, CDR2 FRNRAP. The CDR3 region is CASGLPLQPQHF. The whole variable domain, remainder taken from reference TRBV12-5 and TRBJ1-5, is DARVTQTPRHKVTEMGQEVTMRCQPILGHNTVFWYRQTMMQGLELLAYFRNRAPLDDSGMPKDRFSAEMPDATLATLKIQPSEPRDSAVYFCASGLPLQPQHFGDGTRLSIL.